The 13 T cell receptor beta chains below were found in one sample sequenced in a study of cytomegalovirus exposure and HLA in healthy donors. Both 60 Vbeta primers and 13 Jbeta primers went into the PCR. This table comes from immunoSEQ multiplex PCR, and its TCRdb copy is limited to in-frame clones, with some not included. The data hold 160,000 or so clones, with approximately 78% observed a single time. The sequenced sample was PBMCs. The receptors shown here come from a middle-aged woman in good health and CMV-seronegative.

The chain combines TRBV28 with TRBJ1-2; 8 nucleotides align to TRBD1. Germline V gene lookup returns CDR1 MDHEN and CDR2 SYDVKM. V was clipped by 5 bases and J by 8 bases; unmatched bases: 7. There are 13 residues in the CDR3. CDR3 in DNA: TGTGCCAGCAGTCGGGACAGGTCGCGCGGCTACACCTTC. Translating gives CASSRDRSRGYTF.

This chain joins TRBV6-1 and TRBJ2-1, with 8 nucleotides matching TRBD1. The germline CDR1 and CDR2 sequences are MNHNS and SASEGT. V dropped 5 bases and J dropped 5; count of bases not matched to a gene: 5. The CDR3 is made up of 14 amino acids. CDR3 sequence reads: CASSPTGAHNEQFF. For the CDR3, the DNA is TGTGCCAGCAGTCCGACAGGGGCCCACAATGAGCAGTTCTTC.

Here the CDR3 reads CASSLQMNTEAFF. The CDR3 DNA reads TGTGCCAGCAGCTTACAGATGAACACTGAAGCTTTCTTT. The V call is TRBV11-3, the J call TRBJ1-1; D not certain. Germline V lookup: CDR1 SGHNT, CDR2 YENEEA. CDR3 length: 13 amino acids. Trimming cost V 2 bases and J 0 bases, with 4 bases left between them.

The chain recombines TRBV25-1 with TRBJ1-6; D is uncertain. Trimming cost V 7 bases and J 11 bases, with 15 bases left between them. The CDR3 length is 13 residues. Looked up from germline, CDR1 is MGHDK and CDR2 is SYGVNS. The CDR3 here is CASTHQVRTPLHF. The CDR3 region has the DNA TGTGCCAGCACCCACCAGGTTCGTACACCCCTCCACTTT.

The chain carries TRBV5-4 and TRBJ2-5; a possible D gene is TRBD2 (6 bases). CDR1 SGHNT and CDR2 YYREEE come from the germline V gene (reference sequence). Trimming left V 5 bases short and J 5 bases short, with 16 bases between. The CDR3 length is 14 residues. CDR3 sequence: CASSERKAGETQYF. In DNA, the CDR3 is TGTGCCAGCAGTGAGCGGAAGGCGGGGGAGACCCAGTACTTC.

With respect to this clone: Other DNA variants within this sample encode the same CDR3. The CDR3 loop reads CASSWDRSTYEQYF. CDR3 DNA sequence: TGTGCCAGCAGCTGGGACAGGAGTACCTACGAGCAGTACTTC. The V and J genes are TRBV5-6 and TRBJ2-7; TRBD1 agrees at 8 bases. Germline CDR1 is SGHDT and CDR2 is YYEEEE. The CDR3 has 14 residues. The V gene end was trimmed by 3 bases and the J gene end by 2 bases; junction bases not matched to a gene: 4.

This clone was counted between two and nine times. In DNA form, the CDR3 reads TGTGCCAGCAGCTCAGTACAGGTTTATCAAGAGACCCAGTACTTC. Its translation is CASSSVQVYQETQYF. The chain recombines TRBV7-9 with TRBJ2-5; weak D call: TRBD1 (5 bases). V was trimmed by 4 bases and J by 2 bases, leaving 14 bases between them. Germline CDR1 is SEHNR and CDR2 is FQNEAQ (reference sequence). The CDR3 runs 15 residues.

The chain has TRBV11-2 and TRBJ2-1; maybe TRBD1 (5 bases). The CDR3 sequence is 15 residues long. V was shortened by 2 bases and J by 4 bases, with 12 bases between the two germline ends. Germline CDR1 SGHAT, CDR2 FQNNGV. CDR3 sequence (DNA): TGTGCCAGCAGCTTAACCAGGGCGGAATACAATGAGCAGTTCTTC. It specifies CASSLTRAEYNEQFF.

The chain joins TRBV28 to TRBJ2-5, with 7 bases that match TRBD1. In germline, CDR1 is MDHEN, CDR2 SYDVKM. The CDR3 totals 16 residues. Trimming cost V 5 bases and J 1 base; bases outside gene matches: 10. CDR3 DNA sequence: TGTGCCAGCAGTCGTATGACAGGGTCCGCCCAAGAGACCCAGTACTTC. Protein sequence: CASSRMTGSAQETQYF.

CDR3 sequence: CASRTRANTEAFF. The CDR3 coding sequence is TGTGCCTCTAGGACAAGGGCGAACACTGAAGCTTTCTTT. The V and J genes are TRBV2 and TRBJ1-1; D is perhaps TRBD1 (5 bases). The CDR3 is made up of 13 amino acids. V was clipped by 11 bases and J by 1 base, with 14 bases between them. Germline loops: CDR1 SNHLY, CDR2 FYNNEI.

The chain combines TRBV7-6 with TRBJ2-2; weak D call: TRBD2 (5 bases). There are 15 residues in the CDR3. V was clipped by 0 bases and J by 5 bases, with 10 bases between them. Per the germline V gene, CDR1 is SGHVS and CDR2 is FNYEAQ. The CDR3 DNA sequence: TGTGCCAGCAGCTTAGCGTCTTCGGGGACCGGGGAGCTGTTTTTT. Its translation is CASSLASSGTGELFF. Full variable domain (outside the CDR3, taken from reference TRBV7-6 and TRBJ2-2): GAGVSQSPRYKVTKRGQDVALRCDPISGHVSLYWYRQALGQGPEFLTYFNYEAQQDKSGLPNDRFSAERPEGSISTLTIQRTEQRDSAMYRCASSLASSGTGELFFGEGSRLTVL.

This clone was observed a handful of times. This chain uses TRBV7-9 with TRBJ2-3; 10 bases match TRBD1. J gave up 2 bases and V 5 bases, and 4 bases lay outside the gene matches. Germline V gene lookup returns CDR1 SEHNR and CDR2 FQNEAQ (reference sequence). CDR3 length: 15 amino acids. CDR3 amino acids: CASSVDRGLTDTQYF. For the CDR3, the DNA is TGTGCCAGCAGCGTCGACAGGGGGCTCACAGATACGCAGTATTTT.

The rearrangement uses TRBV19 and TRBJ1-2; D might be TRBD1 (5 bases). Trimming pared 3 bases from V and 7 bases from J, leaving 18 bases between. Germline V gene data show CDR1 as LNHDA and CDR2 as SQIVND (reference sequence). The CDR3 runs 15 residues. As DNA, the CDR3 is TGTGCCAGTAGTATTATGGGGTCTGGGGCGGCTGGCTACACCTTC. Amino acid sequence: CASSIMGSGAAGYTF.